The sequence of this T cell receptor (beta chain) was determined in a study of brain T cells in children with intractable seizures. The repertoire was sequenced with immunoSEQ multiplex PCR; TCRdb's copy has only in-frame clones and lacks some. This repertoire shows tens of thousands of clones, about 92% found once; its top ten account for approximately 1.4%. Surgery cases with the highest brain T cell transcript signatures were chosen for sequencing. The germline CDR1 and CDR2 sequences are SEHNR and FQNEAQ (reference sequence). Deletions cut 3 bases from V and 10 bases from J, with 12 bases between. The CDR3 spans 12 residues.

The sample was peripheral blood, taken at surgery. This TCR was recovered from a boy in the first two years of life with tuberous sclerosis and intractable seizures. The chain has TRBV7-9 and TRBJ1-1; D gene uncertain. The CDR3 nucleotides read TGTGCCAGCAGCTTTATAGGTTTGGCAGCTTTCTTT. As protein: CASSFIGLAAFF.